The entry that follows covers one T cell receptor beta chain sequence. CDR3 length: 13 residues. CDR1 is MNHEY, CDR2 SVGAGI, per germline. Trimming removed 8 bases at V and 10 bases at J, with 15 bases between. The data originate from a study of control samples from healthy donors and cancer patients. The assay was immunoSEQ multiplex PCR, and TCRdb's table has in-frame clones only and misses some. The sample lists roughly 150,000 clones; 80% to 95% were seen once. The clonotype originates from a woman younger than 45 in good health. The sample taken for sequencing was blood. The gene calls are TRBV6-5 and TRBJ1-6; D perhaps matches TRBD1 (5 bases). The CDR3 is CASQQEGGSPLHF. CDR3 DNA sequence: TGTGCCAGCCAACAGGAGGGAGGGTCACCCCTCCACTTT.